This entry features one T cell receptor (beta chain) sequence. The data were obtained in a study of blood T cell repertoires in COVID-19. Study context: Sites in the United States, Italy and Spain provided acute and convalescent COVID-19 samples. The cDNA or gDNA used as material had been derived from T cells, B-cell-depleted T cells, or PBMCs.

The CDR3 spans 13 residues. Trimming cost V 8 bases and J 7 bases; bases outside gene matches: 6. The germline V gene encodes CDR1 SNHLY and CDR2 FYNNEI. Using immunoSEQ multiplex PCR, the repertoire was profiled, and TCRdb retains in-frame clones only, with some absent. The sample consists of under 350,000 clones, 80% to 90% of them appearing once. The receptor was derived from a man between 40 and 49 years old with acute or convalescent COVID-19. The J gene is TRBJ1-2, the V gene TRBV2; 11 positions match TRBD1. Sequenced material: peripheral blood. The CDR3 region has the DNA TGTGCCAGCGGGGACAGGGGGTTGGGTGGCTACACCTTC. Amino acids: CASGDRGLGGYTF. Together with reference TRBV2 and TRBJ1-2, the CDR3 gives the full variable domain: EPEVTQTPSHQVTQMGQEVILRCVPISNHLYFYWYRQILGQKVEFLVSFYNNEISEKSEIFDDQFSVERPDGSNFTLKIRSTKLEDSAMYFCASGDRGLGGYTFGSGTRLTVV.